This TCR beta chain was retrieved from a study of long-term antiretroviral therapy in people with HIV. General study points: Even long-term ART left TRB diversity below transplant donor controls, despite gains.

This clone was observed once. Its antigen is unidentified. CDR1 and CDR2 (germline): ENHRY, SYGVKD. The CDR3 spans 17 residues. V shed 5 bases, J shed 8 bases, and the junction held 12 bases outside the gene matches. An immunoSEQ assay, version v3.0, was performed at survey level. This table comes from immunoSEQ multiplex PCR, and its TCRdb copy is limited to in-frame clones, with some not included. Among roughly 22,000 clones listed, around 83% were seen once. The rearrangement joins TRBV10-3 to TRBJ2-1; 13 bases align to TRBD2. The source material was unsorted PBMCs, sampled 3 years after starting antiretroviral therapy. The receptor comes from a man aged 50 or older with HIV. This CDR3 is CAISPHVGTSGTHEQFF. As DNA, the CDR3 is TGTGCCATCAGTCCCCACGTAGGGACTAGCGGGACCCATGAGCAGTTCTTC.